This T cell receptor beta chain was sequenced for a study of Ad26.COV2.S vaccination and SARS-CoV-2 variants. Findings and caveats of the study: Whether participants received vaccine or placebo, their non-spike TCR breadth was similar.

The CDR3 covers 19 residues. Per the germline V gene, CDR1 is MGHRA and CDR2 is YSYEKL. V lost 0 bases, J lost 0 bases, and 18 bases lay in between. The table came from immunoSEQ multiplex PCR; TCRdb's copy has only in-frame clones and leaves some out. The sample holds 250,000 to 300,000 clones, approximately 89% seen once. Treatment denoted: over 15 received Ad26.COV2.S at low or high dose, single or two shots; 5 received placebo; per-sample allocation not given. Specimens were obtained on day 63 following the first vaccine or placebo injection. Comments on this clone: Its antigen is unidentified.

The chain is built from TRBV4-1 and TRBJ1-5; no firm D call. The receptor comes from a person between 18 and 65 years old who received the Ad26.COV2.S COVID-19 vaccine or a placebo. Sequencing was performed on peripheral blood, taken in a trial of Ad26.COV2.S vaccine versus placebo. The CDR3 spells CASSQDPIERPNSNQPQHF. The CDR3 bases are TGCGCCAGCAGCCAAGATCCAATTGAGAGGCCAAATAGCAATCAGCCCCAGCATTTT.